The 17 T cell receptor beta chains listed next were all sequenced from one sample in a study of T cell clonality in common variable immunodeficiency. Using immunoSEQ multiplex PCR, the repertoire was profiled, and TCRdb retains in-frame clones only, with some absent. Listed here are fewer than 50,000 clones without any singletons, the top ten holding about 0.66%. Sequenced input: peripheral blood mononuclear cells. These receptors were obtained from a person aged 18 to 69 in good health.

This clone showed up many times. Coverage ceases 3 residues before the CDR3 finishes, and the germline J gene fills in the end. The chain carries TRBV5-1 and TRBJ1-2; D may be TRBD1 (5 bases). Trimming cost V 0 bases and J 4 bases, with 13 bases left between them. The germline gives CDR1 SGHRS, CDR2 YFSETQ. This CDR3 spans 15 amino acids. Incomplete CDR3 DNA: TGCGCCAGCAGCTTGGCGGGGGAAGGAGCCTATGGC. Protein: CASSLAGEGAYG. The full CDR3 reads CASSLAGEGAYGYTF.

Many counts were recorded for this clone. The CDR3 end falls 3 residues outside the read, so it is completed with the germline J gene. The chain combines TRBV12-3 or TRBV12-4 with TRBJ1-6; 10 bases map to TRBD1. V was pared by 5 bases and J by 7 bases, with 8 bases of the junction left unmatched. The CDR3 contains 16 residues. CDR3 DNA, as far as it was read: TGTGCCAGCAGTCTGAGGACAGGGGGGATGAATTCACCC. Protein: CASSLRTGGMNSP. The entire CDR3 is CASSLRTGGMNSPLHF.

This clone came up many times. Sequencing ends 3 residues short of the CDR3 end; the germline J gene provides the rest. V usage is TRBV5-1 and J usage is TRBJ2-7; TRBD1 agrees at 8 bases. The CDR3 spans 13 residues. V trimming: 4 bases; J trimming: 5 bases; junction bases outside the gene matches: 5. The germline V gene has CDR1 SGHRS and CDR2 YFSETQ. The CDR3 reads CASSVYRGNEQYF. The CDR3 DNA, read in part, is TGCGCCAGCAGCGTATACAGGGGGAACGAG.

This clone appeared many times. Sequencing ends 3 residues short of the CDR3 end; the germline J gene provides the rest. The rearrangement uses TRBV19 and TRBJ1-6, with D uncertain. The germline V gene has CDR1 LNHDA and CDR2 SQIVND (reference sequence). The CDR3 consists of 18 residues. The ends were cut back, 0 bases at V and 1 base at J, with 13 bases in the middle. CDR3 amino acids: CASSIDLTPGSYNSPLHF. Partial CDR3 DNA: TGTGCCAGTAGTATAGATCTGACACCCGGATCCTATAATTCACCC.

This clone was seen at least ten times. The read is 3 residues too short to cover the CDR3 end, so that end is filled in from the germline J gene. The chain is built from TRBV7-2 and TRBJ1-1, with unresolved D. Trimming removed 3 bases from V and 6 bases from J, with 14 bases in between. The CDR3 contains 14 residues. The germline gives CDR1 SGHTA, CDR2 FQGNSA. The CDR3 reads CASSFYWTVAEAFF. CDR3 DNA, as far as it was read: TGTGCCAGCAGCTTTTATTGGACTGTCGCTGAA. Variable domain in full (rest from reference TRBV7-2 and TRBJ1-1): GAGVSQSPSNKVTEKGKDVELRCDPISGHTALYWYRQSLGQGLEFLIYFQGNSAPDKSGLPSDRFSAERTGGSVSTLTIQRTQQEDSAVYLCASSFYWTVAEAFFGQGTRLTVV.

In this sample, this clone turned up many times. From the germline J gene comes the end of the CDR3, since the read stops 3 residues before it. The chain joins TRBV20-1 to TRBJ2-7, with 8 bases matching TRBD2. This CDR3 has 13 residues. Germline CDR1 DFQATT, CDR2 SNEGSKA (reference sequence). The ends lost 5 bases at V and 3 bases at J; junction bases unmatched: 6. CDR3 DNA (partial): TGCAGTGCTCGAGGGACTAGTGACTACGAG. It codes for CSARGTSDYE. The full CDR3 is CSARGTSDYEQYF.

This clone was counted at least ten times. Read data end 3 residues before the CDR3 end; the end is taken from the germline J gene. V and J are TRBV7-6 and TRBJ2-5; possibly TRBD1 for D (5 bases). The CDR3 is 16 amino acids. The germline CDR1 and CDR2 sequences are SGHVS and FNYEAQ. Trimming pared 2 bases from V and 1 base from J, leaving 14 bases between. This CDR3 is CASSLSAGPFQETQYF. The part of the CDR3 DNA that was read is TGTGCCAGCAGCTTAAGTGCAGGGCCCTTCCAAGAGACC.

This clone has ten or more counts. The CDR3 is cut off 3 residues early in the read; its end comes from the germline J gene. The V gene is TRBV7-3, the J gene TRBJ2-1; unclear D gene. The CDR3 runs 14 residues. Per germline, CDR1 SGHTA and CDR2 FQGTGA. Trimming pared 8 bases from V and 6 bases from J, leaving 17 bases between. The CDR3 sequence: CASGASTVGNEQFF. Partial CDR3 DNA: TGTGCCAGCGGAGCGAGCACGGTGGGCAATGAG.

Ten or more counts support this clone. The read terminates 3 residues ahead of where the CDR3 ends, so the germline J gene completes it. Other DNA sequences within the sample encode an identical CDR3. The chain links TRBV7-2 to TRBJ2-1, with 8 positions matching TRBD2. The CDR3 extends over 15 amino acids. Germline V CDR1 and CDR2: SGHTA, FQGNSA. With V trimmed by 0 bases and J by 9 bases, 7 bases remained unmatched. The CDR3 reads CASSLAVGTRAEQFF. The CDR3 bases that were read are TGTGCCAGCAGCTTAGCGGTCGGGACTAGGGCTGAG. Based on the CDR3 plus reference TRBV7-2 and TRBJ2-1, the full variable domain is GAGVSQSPSNKVTEKGKDVELRCDPISGHTALYWYRQSLGQGLEFLIYFQGNSAPDKSGLPSDRFSAERTGGSVSTLTIQRTQQEDSAVYLCASSLAVGTRAEQFFGPGTRLTVL.

This clone was found many times. The CDR3 end falls 3 residues outside the read, so it is completed with the germline J gene. The V and J genes are TRBV11-2 and TRBJ1-2, with a tentative D call TRBD1 (5 bases). Germline-derived CDR1 and CDR2 are SGHAT and FQNNGV. The CDR3 is made up of 13 amino acids. V was clipped by 0 bases and J by 7 bases, with 9 bases between them. The CDR3 DNA, read in part, is TGTGCCAGCAGCTTAGATCAAGGGGCTGGC. Translating it yields CASSLDQGAG. The whole CDR3 sequence is CASSLDQGAGYTF.

This clone was picked up many times. With the read ending 3 residues before the CDR3 end, the germline J gene is used to fill in that end. The rearrangement uses TRBV7-9 and TRBJ1-2; TRBD1 might be the D (5 bases). Germline values: CDR1 SEHNR, CDR2 FQNEAQ (reference sequence). This CDR3 region has 12 residues. V lost 5 bases to trimming and J lost 6 bases, with 10 bases between them. CDR3 protein: CASSQGDDGYTF. Incomplete CDR3 DNA: TGTGCCAGCAGCCAGGGAGATGATGGC.

The table lists this clone with many counts. Read data end 3 residues before the CDR3 end; the end is taken from the germline J gene. J is TRBJ2-6 and V is TRBV20-1, with TRBD1 identical over 9 bases. J lost 1 base, V lost 6 bases, and 7 bases had no gene match. The CDR3 has 16 amino acids. Germline V CDR1 and CDR2: DFQATT, SNEGSKA (reference sequence). CDR3 DNA (partial): TGCAGTGCCACGACAGGGGGGCCATCTGGGGCCAACGTC. Its translation: CSATTGGPSGANV. The full CDR3 is CSATTGGPSGANVLTF.

This clone was detected many times. The read terminates 3 residues ahead of where the CDR3 ends, so the germline J gene completes it. The J gene is TRBJ2-7, the V gene TRBV20-1, with D possibly being TRBD1 (5 bases). Per germline, CDR1 DFQATT and CDR2 SNEGSKA (reference sequence). Trimming took off 5 bases at V and 3 bases at J, with 23 bases between the two ends. CDR3 size: 16 residues. The CDR3 reads CSASPFQGGALYEQYF. Partial CDR3 DNA: TGCAGTGCTTCCCCATTTCAGGGCGGTGCTCTCTACGAG.

This clone was detected only a few times. A much bigger clone sits one base away, suggesting this may be a read error. The CDR3 end falls 3 residues outside the read, so it is completed with the germline J gene. Other nucleotide sequences from this sample produce the same CDR3. The rearrangement links TRBV19 to TRBJ1-1; D is possibly TRBD1 (6 bases). CDR1 LNHDA and CDR2 SQIVND come from the germline V gene (reference sequence). V lost 6 bases, J lost 3 bases, and 11 bases lay in between. The CDR3 is made up of 13 amino acids. The CDR3 reads CASREQGYTEAFF. The sequenced CDR3 bases are TGTGCCAGTAGGGAGCAGGGGTACACTGAA.

This clone was counted at least ten times. The read gets to within 3 residues of the CDR3 end, and the germline J gene fills in the rest. The chain recombines TRBV7-8 with TRBJ1-6, with 8 nucleotides matching TRBD1. CDR3 length: 15 residues. Unmatched junction bases numbered 5, after V lost 1 base and J lost 9 bases. Germline values: CDR1 SGHVS, CDR2 FQNEAQ. CDR3 DNA (partial): TGTGCCAGCAGCTTAGAGGGCAGGGGGCTTTCACCC. Protein sequence: CASSLEGRGLSP. The CDR3 in full is CASSLEGRGLSPLHF.

This clone was seen many times. Sequencing ends 3 residues short of the CDR3 end; the germline J gene provides the rest. The chain recombines TRBV30 with TRBJ2-5; D ambiguous. CDR3 length: 10 residues. With 7 bases removed from V and 3 bases from J, the gap between germline ends came to 6 bases. Germline V gene data show CDR1 as GTSNPN and CDR2 as SVGIG (reference sequence). The sequenced CDR3 bases are TGTGCCTTACAAAAAGAGACC. Translating gives CALQKET. The full-length CDR3 reads as CALQKETQYF.

This clone has a count of ten or more. The CDR3 is CASSSGQGNYGYTF. The sequenced part of the CDR3 DNA is TGTGCCAGCAGCTCGGGACAGGGGAACTATGGC. J is TRBJ1-2 and V is TRBV11-2, with 10 bases fitting TRBD1. Coverage ceases 3 residues before the CDR3 finishes, and the germline J gene fills in the end. Germline values: CDR1 SGHAT, CDR2 FQNNGV. The CDR3 consists of 14 residues. The junction had 1 base not matched to a gene; V was cut back by 4 bases and J by 2 bases. Looking up the rest from reference TRBV11-2 and TRBJ1-2 gives the full variable domain: EAGVAQSPRYKIIEKRQSVAFWCNPISGHATLYWYQQILGQGPKLLIQFQNNGVVDDSQLPKDRFSAERLKGVDSTLKIQPAKLEDSAVYLCASSSGQGNYGYTFGSGTRLTVV.